One sample yielded the 28 T cell receptor beta chains listed below, sequenced in a study of T-cell reconstitution after alpha-beta-depleted transplantation in children. Using unique molecular identifiers, the investigators prepared the TCRbeta library. TCRdb re-analysed the PCR reads in MiXCR, keeping a single row per CDR3 protein. The sample contains around 380,000 distinct CDR3 sequences, approximately 11% of which appear only once. The sequencing here drew on PBMCs from the stem cell graft donor, taken from the stem cell graft. These receptors were taken from a human donor who donated a stem cell graft to a child with acute myeloid leukemia.

The table lists this clonotype with a few counts. The chain carries TRBV29-1 and TRBJ2-1, with a weak D call TRBD1 (5 bases). V lost 4 bases and J lost 8, with 9 bases in between. CDR1 is SQVTM and CDR2 is ANQGSEA in the germline V gene. The CDR3 totals 11 residues. Written as DNA, the CDR3 is TGCAGCGTTGGGCAGGGCTATGAGCAGTTCTTC. Its translation is CSVGQGYEQFF.

There are a few counts of this clonotype. The rearrangement uses TRBV9 and TRBJ1-2, with 7 bases matching TRBD1. The J segment lost 3 bases and the V segment lost 3 bases, leaving 8 bases of the junction unmatched. Germline lookup yields CDR1 SGDLS and CDR2 YYNGEE. The CDR3 is made up of 15 amino acids. CDR3 in amino acids: CASSASTGLYYGYTF. CDR3 DNA: TGTGCCAGCAGCGCATCGACAGGGTTGTACTATGGCTACACCTTC.

In this sample, this clonotype turned up a few times. The CDR3 DNA is TGTGCCAGCAGCTCAAGACAGGGTTGGGAGACCCAGTACTTC. Protein product: CASSSRQGWETQYF. V gene TRBV7-2 combines with J gene TRBJ2-5; 7 bases align to TRBD1. The CDR3 contains 14 residues. V was pared by 4 bases and J by 5 bases, with 7 bases of the junction left unmatched. The germline CDR1 and CDR2 sequences are SGHTA and FQGNSA.

This clonotype was detected many times. V is TRBV24-1 and J is TRBJ2-1; 15 nucleotides align to TRBD2. After removal of 5 bases from V and 10 bases from J, the junction contained 8 bases not matched to a gene. The CDR3 runs to 16 residues. Germline assignment: CDR1 KGHDR and CDR2 SFDVKD. The CDR3 spells CATSVRGLAGGEEQFF. Here the CDR3 DNA reads TGTGCCACCAGTGTCAGAGGACTAGCGGGGGGGGAGGAGCAGTTCTTC.

The chain carries TRBV29-1 and TRBJ2-7, with D unclear. Germline V gene lookup returns CDR1 SQVTM and CDR2 ANQGSEA. The length of the CDR3 is 12 residues. Trimming took 3 bases from V and 3 from J, leaving 9 bases between them. The CDR3 protein is CSVDLGSYEQYF. In DNA form, the CDR3 reads TGCAGCGTTGATTTGGGCAGCTACGAGCAGTACTTC.

There are a few counts of this clonotype. This chain uses TRBV29-1 with TRBJ2-3, with 7 bases aligning to TRBD2. This CDR3 has 14 amino acids. Germline V gene data show CDR1 as SQVTM and CDR2 as ANQGSEA. The V segment lost 0 bases and the J segment 6 bases; nucleotides outside the gene matches: 6. CDR3 sequence (DNA): TGCAGCGTTGAAGAGGGAGGGGTGGGGGATACGCAGTATTTT. As protein: CSVEEGGVGDTQYF.

The chain couples TRBV6-6 to TRBJ2-1, with a possible D match to TRBD2 (6 bases). CDR3 length equals 13 residues. Germline V gives CDR1 MNHNY, CDR2 SVGAGI (reference sequence). Trimming removed 6 bases at V and 10 bases at J, with 16 bases between. DNA of the CDR3: TGTGCCAGCAGCCCTGTCCCCCTAGCGGAGCAGTTCTTC. This codes for CASSPVPLAEQFF.

V is TRBV7-9 and J is TRBJ2-4; D is perhaps TRBD1 (6 bases). Trimming stripped 5 bases from V and 6 bases from J, with 8 bases between. The CDR3 sequence is 12 residues long. Germline CDR1 SEHNR, CDR2 FQNEAQ (reference sequence). CDR3 bases: TGTGCCAGCAGCGCGACAGGAAACATTCAGTACTTC. Translated, it gives CASSATGNIQYF.

This clonotype was observed at least ten times. This rearrangement joins TRBV9 to TRBJ2-1; 7 bases are shared with TRBD2. The CDR3 length is 16 residues. Trimming removed 0 bases from V and 1 base from J; junction bases left unmatched: 4. Germline V gene data show CDR1 as SGDLS and CDR2 as YYNGEE. The CDR3: CASSVVSGVSYNEQFF. In DNA form, the CDR3 reads TGTGCCAGCAGCGTAGTCAGCGGGGTTTCCTACAATGAGCAGTTCTTC.

This CDR3 reads CSVDPSRVTDTQYF. CDR3 in DNA: TGCAGCGTTGATCCTAGCCGTGTCACAGATACGCAGTATTTT. The chain joins TRBV29-1 to TRBJ2-3; D might be TRBD2 (5 bases). The CDR3 totals 14 residues. V shed 3 bases and J shed 2 bases, with 12 bases lying between them. The V gene's germline CDR1 is SQVTM and CDR2 ANQGSEA.

This clonotype was counted ten times or more. This chain uses TRBV12-3 or TRBV12-4 with TRBJ2-2, with unresolved D. V was shortened by 5 bases and J by 8 bases, with 12 bases between the two germline ends. The CDR3 sequence is 13 residues long. CDR3: CASSRLGLGELFF. In DNA form, the CDR3 reads TGTGCCAGCAGTCGGCTGGGGTTGGGGGAGCTGTTTTTT.

The chain has TRBV20-1 and TRBJ2-1; 7 nucleotides agree with TRBD1. V was pared by 0 bases and J by 6 bases, with 8 bases of the junction left unmatched. Germline V gives CDR1 DFQATT, CDR2 SNEGSKA (reference sequence). The CDR3 runs to 15 residues. The CDR3 DNA is TGCAGTGCTAGAGAACAACAGGGGTTCAGCAATGAGCAGTTCTTC. Its protein product is CSAREQQGFSNEQFF.

The CDR3 loop is CSARDGHTPSNQPQHF. The CDR3 DNA reads as TGCAGTGCTAGAGATGGGCACACACCGAGCAATCAGCCCCAGCATTTT. V usage is TRBV20-1 and J usage is TRBJ1-5; the D is unclear. Germline CDR1 DFQATT, CDR2 SNEGSKA (reference sequence). V dropped 0 bases and J dropped 1 base, with 13 bases sitting between them. CDR3 length equals 16 residues.

This clonotype has a handful of counts. The chain combines TRBV3-1 with TRBJ1-6; the D gene is possibly TRBD1 (5 bases). The CDR3 contains 13 residues. Germline CDR1 and CDR2: LGHDT and YNNKEL (reference sequence). Trimming removed 4 bases at V and 10 bases at J, with 11 bases between. The CDR3 region has the DNA TGTGCCAGCAGCCCGTCCCCAGGGTCACCCCTCCACTTT. Its translation: CASSPSPGSPLHF.

This clonotype was detected only a few times. CDR3 DNA: TGTGCCAGCCCGACAGGGAACATCGGCACCGGGGAGCTGTTTTTT. Its protein product is CASPTGNIGTGELFF. The V and J genes are TRBV18 and TRBJ2-2; TRBD1 aligns across 7 bases. V was pared by 8 bases and J by 4 bases, with 10 bases of the junction left unmatched. Germline CDR1 KGHSH, CDR2 LQKENI. This CDR3 region has 15 residues.

This clonotype was counted a few times. The V and J genes are TRBV7-9 and TRBJ2-5; 7 nucleotides align to TRBD2. The germline gives CDR1 SEHNR, CDR2 FQNEAQ (reference sequence). V shed 2 bases, J shed 1 base, and the junction held 4 bases outside the gene matches. This CDR3 is 15 amino acids long. The CDR3 spells CASSLLSGAQETQYF. In nucleotides, the CDR3 is TGTGCCAGCAGCTTATTGAGCGGGGCCCAAGAGACCCAGTACTTC.

The V call is TRBV12-3 or TRBV12-4, the J call TRBJ2-7; TRBD1 is a possible D gene (5 bases). This CDR3 region has 14 residues. The ends were cut back, 7 bases at V and 1 base at J, with 14 bases in the middle. The CDR3 DNA is TGTGCCAGCATTTTGTACAGGCGATCCTACGAGCAGTACTTC. This encodes CASILYRRSYEQYF.

About this clonotype itself: One end of the junction is discordant with germline, which a read error may explain. The chain links TRBV29-1 to TRBJ1-2; D might be TRBD1 (6 bases). Looked up from germline, CDR1 is SQVTM and CDR2 is ANQGSEA. The CDR3 runs 13 residues. The CDR3 sequence is CSVDGTTNYGYAF. CDR3 bases: TGCAGCGTTGATGGGACAACTAACTATGGCTACGCCTTC. The whole variable domain, remainder taken from reference TRBV29-1 and TRBJ1-2, is SAVISQKPSRDICQRGTSLTIQCQVDSQVTMMFWYRQQPGQSLTLIATANQGSEATYESGFVIDKFPISRPNLTFSTLTVSNMSPEDSSIYLCSVDGTTNYGYAFGSGTRLTVV.

At least ten counts were recorded for this clonotype. The rearrangement joins TRBV12-3 or TRBV12-4 to TRBJ2-5, with TRBD2 as a possible D gene (5 bases). The V gene lost 3 bases and the J gene lost 9 bases, with 14 bases spanning the gap. The CDR3 spans 13 residues. The CDR3 DNA follows: TGTGCCAGCAGTTTTGAGGGTCCGATGGCCCAGTACTTC. It codes for CASSFEGPMAQYF.

This clonotype was seen ten or more times. CDR3 coding DNA: TGCGCCAGCAGTGGGTTGGACGCTGAAGCTTTCTTT. Its protein is CASSGLDAEAFF. V gene TRBV5-1 combines with J gene TRBJ1-1, with unresolved D. The V and J ends lost 5 bases and 6 bases respectively, with 11 bases between them. The germline V gene encodes CDR1 SGHRS and CDR2 YFSETQ. The CDR3 loop spans 12 amino acids.

This clonotype was counted at least ten times. This CDR3 reads CASSYSDLGLGIDGYTF. DNA of the CDR3: TGTGCCAGCAGTTACTCGGACCTAGGCCTCGGGATCGATGGCTACACCTTC. The rearrangement uses TRBV6-2 or TRBV6-3 and TRBJ1-2, with D uncertain. This CDR3 has 17 residues. The germline V and J ends were trimmed by 0 bases and 6 bases, with 20 bases remaining between them. Looked up from germline, CDR1 is MNHEY and CDR2 is SVGEGT.

In the case of this clonotype: One end of the junction is discordant with germline, which a read error may explain. CDR3 loop: CVSSEDKLAGGLETQYF. CDR3 sequence (DNA): TGTGTCAGCAGTGAAGATAAATTAGCGGGGGGATTGGAGACCCAGTACTTC. V and J are TRBV6-1 and TRBJ2-5; 10 nucleotides agree with TRBD2. Germline V lookup: CDR1 MNHNS, CDR2 SASEGT. The CDR3 is made up of 17 amino acids.

This clonotype was counted many times. The chain is built from TRBV15 and TRBJ2-2; D is uncertain. V dropped 8 bases and J dropped 3 bases, with 13 bases sitting between them. The CDR3 runs 14 residues. Germline values: CDR1 LNHNV, CDR2 YYDKDF (reference sequence). The CDR3 reads CATSGRMDTGELFF. DNA of the CDR3: TGTGCCACCTCGGGCCGAATGGACACCGGGGAGCTGTTTTTT. The full variable domain, with the rest looked up from reference TRBV15 and TRBJ2-2, is DAMVIQNPRYQVTQFGKPVTLSCSQTLNHNVMYWYQQKSSQAPKLLFHYYDKDFNNEADTPDNFQSRRPNTSFCFLDIRSPGLGDTAMYLCATSGRMDTGELFFGEGSRLTVL.

The chain combines TRBV5-4 with TRBJ2-4, with D possibly TRBD2 on 6 matching bases. V was trimmed by 4 bases and J by 7 bases, leaving 18 bases between them. The V gene's germline CDR1 is SGHNT and CDR2 YYREEE (reference sequence). The CDR3 is made up of 15 amino acids. The CDR3 DNA reads as TGTGCCAGCAGCCCCGGGGGACTCGGCTGGAACATTCAGTACTTC. Encoded protein: CASSPGGLGWNIQYF. Together with reference TRBV5-4 and TRBJ2-4, the CDR3 gives the full variable domain: ETGVTQSPTHLIKTRGQQVTLRCSSQSGHNTVSWYQQALGQGPQFIFQYYREEENGRGNFPPRFSGLQFPNYSSELNVNALELDDSALYLCASSPGGLGWNIQYFGAGTRLSVL.

J is TRBJ2-1 and V is TRBV11-2; 13 bases match TRBD2. Trimming removed 6 bases from V and 0 bases from J; junction bases left unmatched: 2. Germline CDR1 and CDR2: SGHAT and FQNNGV. This CDR3 has 16 residues. The CDR3 protein is CASRRTSGSSYNEQFF. CDR3 DNA sequence: TGTGCCAGCAGACGGACTAGCGGGAGCTCCTACAATGAGCAGTTCTTC.

This clonotype was counted between two and nine times. This chain uses TRBV6-2 or TRBV6-3 with TRBJ1-1, with D hard to call. Trimming took off 6 bases at V and 3 bases at J, with 14 bases between the two ends. The CDR3 extends over 14 amino acids. Germline loops: CDR1 MNHEY, CDR2 SVGEGT. CDR3 sequence: CASRPLRRDTEAFF. As DNA, the CDR3 is TGTGCCAGCAGACCACTCAGACGGGACACTGAAGCTTTCTTT.

The rearrangement joins TRBV12-3 or TRBV12-4 to TRBJ2-7; 7 nucleotides match TRBD1. V lost 5 bases to trimming and J lost 9 bases; unmatched junction nucleotides: 7. The CDR3 has 12 residues. In DNA form, the CDR3 reads TGTGCCAGCAGTAAGACAGGGTGTGGGCAGTACGTC. As protein: CASSKTGCGQYV.

The rearrangement joins TRBV10-3 to TRBJ2-7; D perhaps matches TRBD1 (5 bases). There are 14 residues in the CDR3. Germline loops: CDR1 ENHRY, CDR2 SYGVKD. The V end was cut by 3 bases, the J end by 5 bases, with 14 bases between. The CDR3 loop reads CAISDNQGGNEQYF. In DNA form, the CDR3 reads TGTGCCATCAGTGATAACCAGGGTGGGAACGAGCAGTACTTC.